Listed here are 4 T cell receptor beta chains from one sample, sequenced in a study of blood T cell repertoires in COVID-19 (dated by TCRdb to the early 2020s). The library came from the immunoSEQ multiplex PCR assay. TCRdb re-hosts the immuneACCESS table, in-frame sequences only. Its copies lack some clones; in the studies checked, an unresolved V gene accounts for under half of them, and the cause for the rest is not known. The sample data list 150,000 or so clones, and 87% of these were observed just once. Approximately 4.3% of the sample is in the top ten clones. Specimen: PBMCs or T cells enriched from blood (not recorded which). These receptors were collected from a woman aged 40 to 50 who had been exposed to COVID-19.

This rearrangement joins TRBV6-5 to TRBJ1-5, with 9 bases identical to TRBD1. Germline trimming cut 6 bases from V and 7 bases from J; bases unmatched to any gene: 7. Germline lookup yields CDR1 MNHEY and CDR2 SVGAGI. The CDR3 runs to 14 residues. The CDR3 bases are TGTGCCAGCAGGTTGACAGGGGGTGGGCAGCCCCAGCATTTT. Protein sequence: CASRLTGGGQPQHF.

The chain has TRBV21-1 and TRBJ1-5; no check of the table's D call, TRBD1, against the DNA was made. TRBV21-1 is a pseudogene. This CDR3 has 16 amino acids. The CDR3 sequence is CASSPDRPLRNQPQHF. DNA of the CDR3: TGTGCCAGCAGCCCTGACAGGCCCCTTCGGAATCAGCCCCAGCATTTT.

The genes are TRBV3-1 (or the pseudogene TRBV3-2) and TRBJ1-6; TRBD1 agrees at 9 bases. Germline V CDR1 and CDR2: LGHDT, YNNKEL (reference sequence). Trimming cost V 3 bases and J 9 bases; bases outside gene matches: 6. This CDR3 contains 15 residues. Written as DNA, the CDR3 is TGTGCCAGCAGCCACACGTCGGACAGGGGTTCACCCCTCCACTTT. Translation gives CASSHTSDRGSPLHF.

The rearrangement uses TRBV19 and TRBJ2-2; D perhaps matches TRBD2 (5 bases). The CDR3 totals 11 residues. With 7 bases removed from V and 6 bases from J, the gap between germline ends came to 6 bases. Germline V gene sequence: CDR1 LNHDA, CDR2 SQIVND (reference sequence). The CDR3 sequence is CASNGAGELFF. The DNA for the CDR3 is TGTGCCAGTAACGGGGCCGGGGAGCTGTTTTTT.